These 9 T cell receptor beta chains were sequenced from one sample in a study of identical twins. TCRdb independently ran MiXCR on the 5' RACE reads; one entry per CDR3 protein. The repertoire holds 510,000 or so distinct CDR3 sequences, over 12% seen once, with around 0.48% in the top ten. These same records also appear under a second study, on yellow fever vaccine responses in identical twins.

Specimen: CD4+ T cells sorted from blood. The source of these receptors is a woman in her late teens or twenties in good health.

This clonotype was observed a handful of times. The rearrangement uses TRBV12-3 or TRBV12-4 and TRBJ1-1; no definite D call. This CDR3 comprises 12 residues. V lost 1 base and J 5 bases, leaving 5 bases between the germline ends. The CDR3 reads CASSLGWTEAFF. CDR3 coding DNA: TGTGCCAGCAGTTTAGGGTGGACTGAAGCTTTCTTT.

In its sample, this clonotype was seen a few times. The chain recombines TRBV12-3 or TRBV12-4 with TRBJ1-5, with a tentative D call TRBD1 (6 bases). With 7 bases removed from V and 0 bases from J, the gap between germline ends came to 16 bases. This CDR3 spans 16 amino acids. The CDR3 spells CASKVAGQYSNQPQHF. CDR3 sequence (DNA): TGTGCCAGCAAGGTAGCCGGACAGTATAGCAATCAGCCCCAGCATTTT.

This clonotype was seen only a few times. The chain is built from TRBV10-1 and TRBJ2-5; a weak D match, TRBD2 (6 bases). The CDR3 is 13 residues long. Germline CDR1 and CDR2: WNHNN and SYGVQD (reference sequence). V dropped 6 bases and J dropped 3 bases, with 11 bases sitting between them. The CDR3 protein is CASSDPGEETQYF. CDR3 bases: TGCGCCAGCAGCGACCCGGGGGAAGAGACCCAGTACTTC.

A few counts support this clonotype. The chain combines TRBV7-2 with TRBJ2-3, with a tentative D call TRBD1 (5 bases). CDR3 length: 16 amino acids. Germline values: CDR1 SGHTA, CDR2 FQGNSA. V was pared by 0 bases and J by 2 bases, with 12 bases between. CDR3 sequence: CASSLAPQTVTDTQYF. The CDR3 bases are TGTGCCAGCAGCTTAGCGCCCCAGACAGTCACAGATACGCAGTATTTT.

V and J are TRBV5-1 and TRBJ2-1; TRBD1 matches at 10 bases. CDR3 size: 14 residues. After removal of 5 bases from V and 7 bases from J, the junction contained 6 bases not matched to a gene. The V gene's germline CDR1 is SGHRS and CDR2 YFSETQ. Here the CDR3 DNA reads TGCGCCAGCAGGATCCGGGGACAGGGGAATGAGCAGTTCTTC. Translating gives CASRIRGQGNEQFF.

A few counts support this clonotype. This sequence joins TRBV4-1 and TRBJ2-7; perhaps TRBD1 as D (5 bases). Germline V CDR1 and CDR2: MGHRA, YSYEKL. The CDR3 contains 15 residues. The V end was cut by 0 bases, the J end by 3 bases, with 12 bases between. The CDR3 sequence: CASSQEGRVSYEQYF. CDR3 sequence (DNA): TGCGCCAGCAGCCAAGAGGGCAGGGTAAGCTACGAGCAGTACTTC.

This sequence joins TRBV12-3 or TRBV12-4 and TRBJ1-1; perhaps TRBD1 as D (5 bases). V dropped 4 bases and J dropped 7 bases, with 10 bases sitting between them. The CDR3 sequence is 12 residues long. CDR3 sequence (DNA): TGTGCCAGCAGTTCCTCAGGGCGTGAAGCTTTCTTT. Translating it yields CASSSSGREAFF.

V gene TRBV12-3 or TRBV12-4 combines with J gene TRBJ1-2; D not resolved. This CDR3 comprises 12 residues. Trimming removed 5 bases from V and 7 bases from J, with 11 bases in between. Written as DNA, the CDR3 is TGTGCCAGCAGTCCCTCGACGTTTGGCTACACCTTC. This encodes CASSPSTFGYTF.

The chain joins TRBV5-1 to TRBJ1-1, with a possible D match to TRBD1 (5 bases). Trimming stripped 3 bases from V and 0 bases from J, with 12 bases between. CDR1 is SGHRS, CDR2 YFSETQ, per germline. The CDR3 spans 15 residues. CDR3 amino acids: CASSSTVNMNTEAFF. CDR3 bases: TGCGCCAGCAGCTCGACAGTAAACATGAACACTGAAGCTTTCTTT.